These T cell receptor beta chains were read from a single sample in a study of cytomegalovirus exposure and HLA in healthy donors. The repertoire was sequenced with immunoSEQ multiplex PCR; TCRdb's copy has only in-frame clones and lacks some. The sample lists 100,000 to 150,000 clones; 65% to 85% were seen once. The sequenced material came from PBMCs. The source is a woman aged 40 to 55 in good health and CMV-seronegative. CDR3s include the opening cysteine and the closing phenylalanine or tryptophan. The D gene is left open where the match is weak. The size entry is marked missing in some rows and otherwise reads once, few, many or a size class.

CDR3aa | CDR3nt | v_gene | d_gene | abundance | j_gene
CASSLGPGGTQYF | TGTGCCAGCAGTTTAGGACCGGGGGGCACCCAGTACTTC | TRBV27 | - | once | TRBJ2-5
CASRAGVYTGELFF | TGTGCCAGCAGAGCGGGAGTGTACACCGGGGAGCTGTTTTTT | TRBV2 | TRBD2 | - | TRBJ2-2
CASSTEDRGFPYEQYF | TGTGCCAGCAGTACGGAGGACAGGGGGTTTCCCTACGAGCAGTACTTC | TRBV27 | TRBD1 | - | TRBJ2-7
CASSRFDRGNEAFF | TGTGCCAGCAGTAGATTCGACAGGGGGAATGAAGCTTTCTTT | TRBV6-6 | TRBD1 | - | TRBJ1-1
CASSVESTYEQYF | TGCGCCAGCAGTGTAGAATCGACCTACGAGCAGTACTTC | TRBV5-1 | - | - | TRBJ2-7
CASSLPSGRRGTGELFF | TGTGCCAGCAGCCTCCCTAGCGGGAGACGTGGCACCGGGGAGCTGTTTTTT | TRBV5-6 | TRBD2 | - | TRBJ2-2
CASSSSTGELFF | TGTGCCAGCAGTTCGAGTACCGGGGAGCTGTTTTTT | TRBV7-7 | - | - | TRBJ2-2
CASSVEGAFSPLHF | TGTGCCAGCAGCGTAGAGGGGGCGTTTTCACCCCTCCACTTT | TRBV9 | TRBD1 | - | TRBJ1-6
CAWSAGDNQPQHF | TGTGCCTGGAGTGCAGGGGACAATCAGCCCCAGCATTTT | TRBV30 | - | - | TRBJ1-5
CASSQNPSSSGQDGYTF | TGTGCCAGCAGCCAAAACCCCAGCAGCTCCGGTCAGGATGGCTACACCTTC | TRBV4-2 | - | - | TRBJ1-2
CASSATGYRGEKLFF | TGCGCCAGCAGCGCTACAGGGTACAGAGGTGAAAAACTGTTTTTT | TRBV5-1 | - | - | TRBJ1-4
CASSLEQGPAFF | TGTGCCAGCAGCTTAGAGCAGGGGCCCGCTTTCTTT | TRBV11-2 | - | - | TRBJ1-1
CASSQDISGRGGSKNSQYF | TGTGCCAGCAGCCAAGATATTAGCGGGAGGGGGGGGAGCAAAAACAGTCAGTACTTC | TRBV4-2 | TRBD2 | - | TRBJ2-4
CASSYITGTGQYGYTF | TGTGCCAGCAGTTACATCACCGGGACAGGACAATATGGCTACACCTTC | TRBV6-6 | TRBD1 | - | TRBJ1-2
CASSPFPGGTEAFF | TGTGCCAGCAGCCCTTTCCCGGGGGGCACTGAAGCTTTCTTT | TRBV27 | - | - | TRBJ1-1
CASTVRGTQYF | TGTGCCAGCACGGTCCGCGGTACGCAGTATTTT | TRBV27 | - | once | TRBJ2-3
CASSQDGGGGSPLHF | TGCGCCAGCAGCCAAGATGGCGGGGGGGGTTCACCCCTCCACTTT | TRBV4-1 | - | - | TRBJ1-6
CASSLGLRGGRDTQYF | TGTGCCAGCAGCTTAGGTTTGCGGGGGGGCCGAGATACGCAGTATTTT | TRBV11-2 | TRBD2 | - | TRBJ2-3
CASRPSLTTAFTSEAFF | TGTGCCAGCAGACCTTCTTTGACGACAGCGTTCACGTCTGAAGCTTTCTTT | TRBV11-2 | - | once | TRBJ1-1
CASRTEPYGYTF | TGTGCCAGCAGGACAGAACCATATGGCTACACCTTC | TRBV6-5 | - | few | TRBJ1-2
CASSSPGGTEAFF | TGTGCCAGCAGCTCGCCAGGGGGCACTGAAGCTTTCTTT | TRBV7-3 | TRBD1 | few | TRBJ1-1
CASSVALAGEYEQYF | TGTGCCAGCAGCGTAGCTCTAGCGGGCGAGTACGAGCAGTACTTC | TRBV9 | TRBD2 | - | TRBJ2-7
CASSPRTGNEQYF | TGTGCCAGCAGCCCAAGGACAGGGAACGAGCAGTACTTC | TRBV11-3 | TRBD1 | - | TRBJ2-7
CASSLQRPPGEQYF | TGTGCCAGCAGTTTACAGCGCCCGCCGGGGGAGCAGTACTTC | TRBV28 | - | - | TRBJ2-7
CSASDRGPQYF | TGCAGTGCTTCGGACAGGGGACCTCAGTATTTT | TRBV20-1 | TRBD1 | - | TRBJ2-3
CASSGKKRGGSDEQFF | TGTGCCAGCAGTGGTAAAAAGCGGGGGGGCTCTGATGAGCAGTTCTTC | TRBV6-1 | TRBD2 | - | TRBJ2-1
CAISESRGRGSGANGLTF | TGTGCCATCAGTGAGTCCCGGGGGAGGGGGTCTGGGGCCAACGGCCTGACTTTC | TRBV10-3 | - | - | TRBJ2-6
CASSLPRQGHEKLFF | TGTGCCAGCAGTTTACCTCGGCAGGGCCATGAAAAACTGTTTTTT | TRBV28 | - | - | TRBJ1-4